These 31 T cell receptor beta chains were all obtained from the same sample, sequenced in a study of T cell repertoires in cytomegalovirus infection. Using its own MiXCR run on the reads, TCRdb lists one record per CDR3 protein. Of roughly 180,000 distinct CDR3 sequences detected, about 15% appear once; the ten largest clones hold less than 25%. Sequencing used CD8+ T cells from PBMCs. These receptors all stem from a human donor in good health (CMV status not recorded). Some clones in this sample may be carry-over from other donors' samples.

The chain employs TRBV12-3 or TRBV12-4 and TRBJ1-5; no clear D. The CDR3 consists of 12 residues. V gave up 3 bases and J gave up 3 bases, with 3 bases separating them. As DNA, the CDR3 is TGTGCCAGCAGTTTCTTCAATCAGCCCCAGCATTTT. It is translated as CASSFFNQPQHF.

This clonotype has only a few counts. The V gene is TRBV7-2, the J gene TRBJ1-6; D possibly corresponds to TRBD1 (6 bases). V was shortened by 1 base and J by 7 bases, with 8 bases between the two germline ends. CDR1 is SGHTA, CDR2 FQGNSA, per germline. The CDR3 contains 14 residues. The CDR3 protein is CASSLDGGNSPLHF. CDR3 coding DNA: TGTGCCAGCAGCTTAGACGGGGGCAATTCACCCCTCCACTTT. Full variable domain (missing parts from reference TRBV7-2 and TRBJ1-6): GAGVSQSPSNKVTEKGKDVELRCDPISGHTALYWYRQSLGQGLEFLIYFQGNSAPDKSGLPSDRFSAERTGGSVSTLTIQRTQQEDSAVYLCASSLDGGNSPLHFGNGTRLTVT.

This clonotype was recorded a few times. The chain uses TRBV28 and TRBJ1-5; TRBD1 matches 7 bases. Germline V lookup: CDR1 MDHEN, CDR2 SYDVKM. The CDR3 covers 13 residues. With 6 bases clipped from V and 3 bases from J, the junction kept 2 bases outside the gene matches. The CDR3 region has the DNA TGTGCCAGCAGGGGACAGCCCAATCAGCCCCAGCATTTT. It yields the protein CASRGQPNQPQHF.

This clonotype was observed at least ten times. This CDR3 is CASSSTTSGVWRTGELFF. In DNA form, the CDR3 reads TGTGCCAGCAGCTCAACGACTAGCGGGGTGTGGCGCACCGGGGAGCTGTTTTTT. The V gene is TRBV7-8, the J gene TRBJ2-2; the match to TRBD2 covers 11 bases. Germline assignment: CDR1 SGHVS and CDR2 FQNEAQ. Trimming cost V 4 bases and J 4 bases; bases outside gene matches: 11. CDR3 length: 18 amino acids.

This clonotype has a handful of counts. This chain joins TRBV5-6 and TRBJ1-2; D not resolved. CDR1 and CDR2 from the germline V gene are SGHDT and YYEEEE. Trimming removed 1 base at V and 10 bases at J, with 20 bases between. CDR3 size: 15 residues. The CDR3 DNA reads TGTGCCAGCAGCTTGCCGGACCCGTCCCCGCTAGACTACACCTTC. It is translated as CASSLPDPSPLDYTF.

There are a few counts of this clonotype. One end of the junction fails to match germline, which may point to a read error. The gene calls are TRBV28 and TRBJ2-7; D gene uncertain. The CDR3 consists of 12 residues. Germline CDR1 is MDHEN and CDR2 is SYDVKM. This chain's CDR3 is CASSLFLGPMNF. Written as DNA, the CDR3 is TGTGCCAGCAGTTTATTCCTTGGACCTATGAACTTC.

This clonotype was seen more than once but under ten times. The chain combines TRBV6-6 with TRBJ1-5, with 10 bases that match TRBD1. Germline trimming cut 5 bases from V and 3 bases from J; bases unmatched to any gene: 4. Germline V lookup: CDR1 MNHNY, CDR2 SVGAGI (reference sequence). This CDR3 region has 15 residues. CDR3 in DNA: TGTGCCAGCAGTACGGACAGGGGGTACAATCAGCCCCAGCATTTT. Translating it yields CASSTDRGYNQPQHF.

The chain joins TRBV6-2 or TRBV6-3 to TRBJ1-2; 7 bases fit TRBD1. The V gene's germline CDR1 is MNHEY and CDR2 SVGEGT. J gave up 4 bases and V 5 bases, and 16 bases lay outside the gene matches. This CDR3 has 17 residues. In nucleotides, the CDR3 is TGTGCCAGCAGTCCTTACTCGACAGGGCGAGGAACCTATGGCTACACCTTC. Protein: CASSPYSTGRGTYGYTF.

This chain uses TRBV28 with TRBJ1-2; D unresolved. Germline CDR1 is MDHEN and CDR2 is SYDVKM. The CDR3 extends over 14 amino acids. V dropped 7 bases and J dropped 4 bases, with 16 bases sitting between them. The CDR3 nucleotides are TGTGCCAGCAACCGACCCCCGGTTTCCTATGGCTACACCTTC. Translation gives CASNRPPVSYGYTF.

This clonotype was detected only a few times. The V call is TRBV27, the J call TRBJ2-7; 9 nucleotides match TRBD2. The CDR3 has 15 amino acids. The V and J ends lost 10 bases and 3 bases, in that order; junction bases with no gene match: 13. Looked up from germline, CDR1 is MNHEY and CDR2 is SMNVEV (reference sequence). CDR3 residues: CATQGPAGGLYEQYF. The CDR3 DNA reads as TGTGCCACACAAGGGCCAGCGGGGGGTCTCTACGAGCAGTACTTC.

The chain carries TRBV6-2 or TRBV6-3 and TRBJ2-1; 9 bases map to TRBD2. The ends lost 7 bases at V and 5 bases at J; junction bases unmatched: 9. The germline gives CDR1 MNHEY, CDR2 SVGEGT. The CDR3 has 15 amino acids. The CDR3 loop reads CASIGSSSGDNEQFF. The CDR3 DNA is TGTGCCAGCATCGGTTCGTCTAGCGGGGACAATGAGCAGTTCTTC.

The rearrangement joins TRBV7-6 to TRBJ2-7; 10 nucleotides agree with TRBD1. Germline loops: CDR1 SGHVS, CDR2 FNYEAQ. V lost 1 base and J lost 0; bases outside the gene matches: 3. The CDR3 is 16 residues long. The CDR3 coding sequence is TGTGCCAGCAGCTTAGGGGACAGGGGTCTCTCCTACGAGCAGTACTTC. This encodes CASSLGDRGLSYEQYF.

This clonotype was seen a few times. The gene calls are TRBV29-1 and TRBJ2-7; TRBD2 is a possible D gene (6 bases). CDR1 is SQVTM and CDR2 is ANQGSEA in the germline V gene. The CDR3 runs to 16 residues. Deletions cut 4 bases from V and 3 bases from J, with 22 bases between. The CDR3 here is CSVGLWETTGVYEQYF. The CDR3 bases are TGCAGCGTTGGACTATGGGAAACGACGGGGGTCTACGAGCAGTACTTC.

This clonotype was detected a few times. This sequence joins TRBV10-3 and TRBJ2-7; TRBD1 matches at 8 bases. The V gene end was trimmed by 5 bases and the J gene end by 2 bases; junction bases not matched to a gene: 11. The CDR3 has 16 amino acids. Germline CDR1 and CDR2: ENHRY and SYGVKD. In nucleotides, the CDR3 is TGTGCCATCAGTCGGACGCAGGGGGCGGGGACCTACGAGCAGTACTTC. This sequence encodes CAISRTQGAGTYEQYF.

This clonotype was detected only a few times. The chain links TRBV6-2 or TRBV6-3 to TRBJ2-2; 8 positions match TRBD2. Germline V gene sequence: CDR1 MNHEY, CDR2 SVGEGT. V gave up 5 bases and J gave up 3 bases; unmatched junction bases: 14. The CDR3 is 18 amino acids. CDR3 DNA sequence: TGTGCCAGCAGTCATTTACCCGGGACTAGGGAATACACCGGGGAGCTGTTTTTT. Its protein product is CASSHLPGTREYTGELFF.

The V call is TRBV19, the J call TRBJ2-7; weak D call: TRBD1 (6 bases). The germline CDR1 and CDR2 sequences are LNHDA and SQIVND (reference sequence). The V end lost 6 bases, the J end lost 4 bases, and 19 bases lay between the germline ends. The CDR3 extends over 15 amino acids. The CDR3 is CASSPTGHPTYEQYF. CDR3 DNA sequence: TGTGCCAGTAGCCCGACGGGACATCCGACATACGAGCAGTACTTC.

V is TRBV11-2 and J is TRBJ2-7, with 7 bases that match TRBD1. CDR3 size: 14 residues. CDR1 SGHAT and CDR2 FQNNGV come from the germline V gene. V lost 1 base and J lost 5; bases outside the gene matches: 5. The CDR3 spells CASSLGGGENEQYF. CDR3 nucleotides: TGTGCCAGCAGCTTAGGAGGGGGCGAAAACGAGCAGTACTTC.

The chain uses TRBV4-3 and TRBJ2-1, with no clear D. Per germline, CDR1 LGHNA and CDR2 YSLEER. The CDR3 has 16 amino acids. The ends were cut back, 2 bases at V and 5 bases at J, with 16 bases in the middle. DNA of the CDR3: TGCGCCAGCAGCCAATTGCTAGGGATTGATAACAATGAGCAGTTCTTC. Translation gives CASSQLLGIDNNEQFF.

This chain links TRBV28 with TRBJ2-5; weak D call: TRBD2 (5 bases). Trimming took off 6 bases at V and 2 bases at J, with 13 bases between the two ends. CDR1 is MDHEN, CDR2 SYDVKM, per germline. There are 14 residues in the CDR3. The CDR3, as DNA: TGTGCCAGCAGCCGCGGACTGGAACAAGAGACCCAGTACTTC. It codes for CASSRGLEQETQYF.

The J gene is TRBJ2-7, the V gene TRBV6-6; no reliable D call. V lost 4 bases and J lost 5, with 9 bases in between. Germline CDR1 is MNHNY and CDR2 is SVGAGI (reference sequence). This CDR3 comprises 12 residues. CDR3 region: CASSSEPDEQYF. DNA of the CDR3: TGTGCCAGCAGTTCAGAACCCGACGAGCAGTACTTC.

V gene TRBV6-6 combines with J gene TRBJ2-1; 9 positions match TRBD2. V lost 6 bases, J lost 8 bases, and 8 bases stayed unmatched. CDR1 and CDR2 (germline): MNHNY, SVGAGI (reference sequence). This CDR3 is 14 amino acids long. The CDR3 DNA sequence: TGTGCCAGCAGCCAGGGGCTAGCGGGGTATGAGCAGTTCTTC. Its protein product is CASSQGLAGYEQFF.

The chain carries TRBV19 and TRBJ2-7; D not resolved. This CDR3 has 13 residues. With 3 bases removed from V and 5 bases from J, the gap between germline ends came to 11 bases. The germline V gene has CDR1 LNHDA and CDR2 SQIVND (reference sequence). The CDR3 DNA is TGTGCCAGTAGTATTTCCAGCCGAAACGAGCAGTACTTC. Translation gives CASSISSRNEQYF.

This clonotype was picked up many times. The V gene is TRBV7-2, the J gene TRBJ2-5, with D perhaps matching TRBD1 (5 bases). V was cut by 2 bases and J by 2 bases, with 15 bases left in between. This CDR3 comprises 16 residues. Germline-derived CDR1 and CDR2 are SGHTA and FQGNSA. CDR3 bases: TGTGCCAGCAGCTTACAAGGGGTGGGAACACAAGAGACCCAGTACTTC. Protein: CASSLQGVGTQETQYF.

The CDR3 nucleotides read TGTGCCAGCAGTTACTCAGCGGAGGTTGGCCACGAGCAGTACTTC. Translating it yields CASSYSAEVGHEQYF. The gene calls are TRBV6-8 and TRBJ2-7, with D perhaps TRBD2 (5 bases). V lost 0 bases and J 5 bases, leaving 14 bases between the germline ends. Germline CDR1 is MNHGY and CDR2 is SAAAGT. The CDR3 has 15 residues.

The chain has TRBV7-9 and TRBJ2-5, with D perhaps TRBD2 (5 bases). The germline V and J ends were trimmed by 1 base and 5 bases, with 14 bases remaining between them. The CDR3 is 15 residues long. Germline CDR1 is SEHNR and CDR2 is FQNEAQ (reference sequence). CDR3 nucleotide sequence: TGTGCCAGCAGCTTAGTAGGAGAGGGTACGGAGACCCAGTACTTC. Translated: CASSLVGEGTETQYF.

This clonotype was observed a single time. The V gene is TRBV23-1, the J gene TRBJ1-5, with TRBD1 matching 7 bases. TRBV23-1 is reported as an ORF; its role is uncertain. Trimming took 3 bases from V and 5 from J; bases not matched to a gene: 13. The CDR3 extends over 17 amino acids. The CDR3 is CASSQYSTGPRDQPQHF. The CDR3 DNA sequence: TGCGCCAGCAGTCAGTATTCGACAGGGCCGAGGGATCAGCCCCAGCATTTT.

The V call is TRBV7-6, the J call TRBJ1-2; TRBD1 matches at 7 bases. In germline, CDR1 is SGHVS, CDR2 FNYEAQ. The junction had 7 bases not matched to a gene; V was cut back by 6 bases and J by 6 bases. The CDR3 length is 13 residues. This CDR3 reads CASSSDREDGYTF. The CDR3 nucleotides are TGTGCCAGCAGTTCAGACAGGGAGGATGGCTACACCTTC.

The CDR3 DNA reads as TGTGCCAGCAGTCCTCCGGGGGGGCTCGGCTACACCTTC. Translation: CASSPPGGLGYTF. The chain combines TRBV27 with TRBJ1-2; weak D call: TRBD1 (6 bases). The CDR3 extends over 13 amino acids. The ends were cut back, 5 bases at V and 8 bases at J, with 15 bases in the middle. The germline V gene has CDR1 MNHEY and CDR2 SMNVEV (reference sequence).

The chain links TRBV11-2 to TRBJ1-1, with D unresolved. CDR3 length: 12 residues. In germline, CDR1 is SGHAT, CDR2 FQNNGV. Trimming shortened V by 8 bases and J by 0 bases, and 7 bases separated the two germline ends. CDR3 residues: CASGRLNTEAFF. The CDR3 nucleotides read TGTGCCAGCGGCAGGCTGAACACTGAAGCTTTCTTT. Full variable domain (remainder filled in from reference TRBV11-2 and TRBJ1-1): EAGVAQSPRYKIIEKRQSVAFWCNPISGHATLYWYQQILGQGPKLLIQFQNNGVVDDSQLPKDRFSAERLKGVDSTLKIQPAKLEDSAVYLCASGRLNTEAFFGQGTRLTVV.

The chain combines TRBV6-5 with TRBJ1-1, with unresolved D. Trimming took off 0 bases at V and 1 base at J, with 9 bases between the two ends. The CDR3 contains 15 residues. Germline loops: CDR1 MNHEY, CDR2 SVGAGI. In DNA form, the CDR3 reads TGTGCCAGCAGTTACTCCAGACACTCGAACACTGAAGCTTTCTTT. Amino acid sequence: CASSYSRHSNTEAFF.

In its sample, this clonotype was seen a few times. The chain combines TRBV5-1 with TRBJ1-1; 7 positions agree with TRBD1. The J segment lost 6 bases and the V segment lost 2 bases, leaving 7 bases of the junction unmatched. The CDR3 spans 14 residues. Germline-derived CDR1 and CDR2 are SGHRS and YFSETQ. CDR3 nucleotide sequence: TGCGCCAGCAGCTTCACAGGGGCCGGGGCTGAAGCTTTCTTT. Its translation is CASSFTGAGAEAFF.